Here is one T cell receptor beta chain with its context. These data originate in a study of blood T cell repertoires in COVID-19. The CDR3 covers 15 residues. V was pared by 2 bases and J by 7 bases, with 8 bases of the junction left unmatched. Germline-derived CDR1 and CDR2 are MDHEN and SYDVKM. Profiling relied on immunoSEQ multiplex PCR, and the TCRdb table lists in-frame clones only, not all of them. The top ten hold 6.2% of the sample, which has roughly 180,000 clones, approximately 85% seen once. Sample: PBMCs or T cells enriched from blood (not recorded which). The TCR sequence derives from a man aged 40-50 years who had recovered from COVID-19. V and J are TRBV28 and TRBJ2-7; 10 nucleotides align to TRBD2. The CDR3 here is CASSLLWEREGEQYF. CDR3 nucleotide sequence: TGTGCCAGCAGTTTACTTTGGGAGCGGGAGGGTGAGCAGTACTTC.